Below are 7 T cell receptor beta chains sequenced from a single sample in a study of blood T cell repertoires in COVID-19. Assay used: immunoSEQ multiplex PCR; TCRdb lists only in-frame clones, some missing. This table has around 93,000 clones, 90% appearing once. Material: peripheral blood. The receptor set was obtained from a man younger than 30 with COVID-19, enrolled during active disease.

This chain joins TRBV7-6 and TRBJ1-3; possible D gene TRBD1, 5 bases. CDR1 SGHVS and CDR2 FNYEAQ come from the germline V gene. The CDR3 totals 15 residues. The V end was cut by 0 bases, the J end by 4 bases, with 10 bases between. CDR3 region: CASSLAPGPGNTIYF. The DNA of the CDR3 is TGTGCCAGCAGCTTAGCCCCAGGGCCGGGAAACACCATATATTTT. The full variable domain, completed using reference TRBV7-6 and TRBJ1-3, is GAGVSQSPRYKVTKRGQDVALRCDPISGHVSLYWYRQALGQGPEFLTYFNYEAQQDKSGLPNDRFSAERPEGSISTLTIQRTEQRDSAMYRCASSLAPGPGNTIYFGEGSWLTVV.

The rearrangement links TRBV19 to TRBJ2-2, with 7 positions matching TRBD2. V gave up 4 bases and J gave up 6 bases; unmatched junction bases: 8. The CDR3 runs to 15 residues. The V gene's germline CDR1 is LNHDA and CDR2 SQIVND (reference sequence). The CDR3 is CASSKQTSLAGELFF. The CDR3 coding sequence is TGTGCCAGTAGTAAACAGACTAGCTTAGCCGGGGAGCTGTTTTTT.

The V gene is TRBV11-2, the J gene TRBJ2-3, with a tentative D call TRBD2 (5 bases). Germline V gives CDR1 SGHAT, CDR2 FQNNGV. Trimming pared 0 bases from V and 2 bases from J, leaving 21 bases between. The CDR3 has 19 amino acids. DNA for the CDR3: TGTGCCAGCAGCTTAGACGCCCTCCGGCGGGCGTTAATCACAGATACGCAGTATTTT. Translated, it gives CASSLDALRRALITDTQYF. Filled out from reference TRBV11-2 and TRBJ2-3, the complete variable domain reads EAGVAQSPRYKIIEKRQSVAFWCNPISGHATLYWYQQILGQGPKLLIQFQNNGVVDDSQLPKDRFSAERLKGVDSTLKIQPAKLEDSAVYLCASSLDALRRALITDTQYFGPGTRLTVL.

This chain joins TRBV2 and TRBJ2-7; TRBD1 matches at 7 bases. The J segment lost 3 bases and the V segment lost 10 bases, leaving 9 bases of the junction unmatched. CDR3 length equals 13 residues. The germline V gene encodes CDR1 SNHLY and CDR2 FYNNEI. The CDR3 bases are TGTGCCACCCAGACAGGGCCCGGCTACGAGCAGTACTTC. It is translated as CATQTGPGYEQYF. The entire variable domain, with the rest obtained from reference TRBV2 and TRBJ2-7, is as follows: EPEVTQTPSHQVTQMGQEVILRCVPISNHLYFYWYRQILGQKVEFLVSFYNNEISEKSEIFDDQFSVERPDGSNFTLKIRSTKLEDSAMYFCATQTGPGYEQYFGPGTRLTVT.

V and J are TRBV6-5 and TRBJ2-1; a possible D gene is TRBD1 (5 bases). CDR1 is MNHEY and CDR2 is SVGAGI in the germline V gene. Trimming pared 0 bases from V and 10 bases from J, leaving 7 bases between. This CDR3 has 12 residues. The CDR3 protein is CASSYSGREQFF. The CDR3 nucleotides read TGTGCCAGCAGTTACTCGGGGCGGGAGCAGTTCTTC.

The chain employs TRBV9 and TRBJ1-2; possible D gene TRBD1, 6 bases. The CDR3 totals 14 residues. CDR1 is SGDLS and CDR2 is YYNGEE in the germline V gene. V lost 0 bases and J 6 bases, leaving 12 bases between the germline ends. The DNA of the CDR3 is TGTGCCAGCAGCGTAGCTAACAGGGTTGATGGCTACACCTTC. It encodes CASSVANRVDGYTF.

The rearrangement links TRBV21-1 to TRBJ1-3. TRBV21-1 is given as a pseudogene. The CDR3 covers 17 residues. Here the CDR3 reads CASSNTNPPLFRNTIYF. DNA of the CDR3: TGTGCCAGCAGCAATACTAACCCACCGCTCTTTCGAAACACCATATATTTT.